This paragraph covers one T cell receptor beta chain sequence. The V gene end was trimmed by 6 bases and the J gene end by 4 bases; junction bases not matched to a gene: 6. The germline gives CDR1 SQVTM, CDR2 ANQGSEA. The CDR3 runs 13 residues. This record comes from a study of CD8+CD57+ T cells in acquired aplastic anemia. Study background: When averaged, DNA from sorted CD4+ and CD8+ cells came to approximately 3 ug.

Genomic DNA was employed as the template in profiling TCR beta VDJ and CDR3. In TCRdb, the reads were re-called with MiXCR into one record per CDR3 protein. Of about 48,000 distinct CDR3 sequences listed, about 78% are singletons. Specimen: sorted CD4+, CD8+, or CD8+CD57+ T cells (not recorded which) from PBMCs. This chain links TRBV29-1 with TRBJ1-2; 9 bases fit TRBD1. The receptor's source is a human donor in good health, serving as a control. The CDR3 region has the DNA TGCAGCGTGGACAGGGGTTCTTTCTATGGCTACACCTTC. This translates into CSVDRGSFYGYTF. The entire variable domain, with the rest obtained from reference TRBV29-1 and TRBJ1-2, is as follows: SAVISQKPSRDICQRGTSLTIQCQVDSQVTMMFWYRQQPGQSLTLIATANQGSEATYESGFVIDKFPISRPNLTFSTLTVSNMSPEDSSIYLCSVDRGSFYGYTFGSGTRLTVV.